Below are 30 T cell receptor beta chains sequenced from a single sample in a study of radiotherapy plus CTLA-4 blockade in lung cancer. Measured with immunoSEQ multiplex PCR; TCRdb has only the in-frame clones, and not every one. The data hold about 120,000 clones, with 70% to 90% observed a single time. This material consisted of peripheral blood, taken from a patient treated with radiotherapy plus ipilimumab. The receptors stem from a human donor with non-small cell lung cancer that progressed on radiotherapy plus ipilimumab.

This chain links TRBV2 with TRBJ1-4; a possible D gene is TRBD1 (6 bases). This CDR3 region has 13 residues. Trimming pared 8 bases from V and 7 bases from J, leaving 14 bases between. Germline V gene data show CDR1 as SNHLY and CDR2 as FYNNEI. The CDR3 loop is CASGQSGGEKLFF. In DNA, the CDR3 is TGTGCCAGCGGACAGTCCGGGGGTGAAAAACTGTTTTTT. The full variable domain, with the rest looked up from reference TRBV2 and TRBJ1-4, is EPEVTQTPSHQVTQMGQEVILRCVPISNHLYFYWYRQILGQKVEFLVSFYNNEISEKSEIFDDQFSVERPDGSNFTLKIRSTKLEDSAMYFCASGQSGGEKLFFGSGTQLSVL.

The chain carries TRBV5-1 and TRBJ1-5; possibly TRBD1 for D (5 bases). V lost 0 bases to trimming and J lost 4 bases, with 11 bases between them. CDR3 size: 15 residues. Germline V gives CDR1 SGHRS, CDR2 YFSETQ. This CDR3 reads CASSLDSGGNQPQHF. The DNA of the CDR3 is TGCGCCAGCAGCTTGGATTCTGGGGGAAATCAGCCCCAGCATTTT.

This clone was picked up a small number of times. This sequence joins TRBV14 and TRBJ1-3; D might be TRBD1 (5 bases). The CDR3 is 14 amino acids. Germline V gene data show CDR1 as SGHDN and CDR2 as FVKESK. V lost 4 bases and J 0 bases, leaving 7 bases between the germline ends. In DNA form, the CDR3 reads TGTGCCAGCAGCCTGGGACGCTCTGGAAACACCATATATTTT. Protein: CASSLGRSGNTIYF.

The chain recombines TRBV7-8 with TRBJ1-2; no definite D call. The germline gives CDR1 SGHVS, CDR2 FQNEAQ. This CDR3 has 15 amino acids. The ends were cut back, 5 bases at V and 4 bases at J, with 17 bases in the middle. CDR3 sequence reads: CASSPPGRPLYGYTF. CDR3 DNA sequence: TGTGCCAGCAGCCCTCCCGGCAGGCCTCTCTATGGCTACACCTTC.

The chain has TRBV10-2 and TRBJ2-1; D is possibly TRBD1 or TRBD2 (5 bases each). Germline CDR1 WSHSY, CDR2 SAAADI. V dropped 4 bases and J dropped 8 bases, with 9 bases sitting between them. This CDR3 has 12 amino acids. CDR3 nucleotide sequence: TGCGCCAGCAGTGCCAGGGAGTATGAGCAGTTCTTC. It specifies CASSAREYEQFF.

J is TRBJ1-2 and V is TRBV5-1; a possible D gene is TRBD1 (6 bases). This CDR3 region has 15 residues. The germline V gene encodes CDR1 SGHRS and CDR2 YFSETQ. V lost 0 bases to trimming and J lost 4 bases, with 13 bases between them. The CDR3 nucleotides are TGCGCCAGCAGCTTGGGGGGAGGACAGTTCTATGGCTACACCTTC. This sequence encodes CASSLGGGQFYGYTF.

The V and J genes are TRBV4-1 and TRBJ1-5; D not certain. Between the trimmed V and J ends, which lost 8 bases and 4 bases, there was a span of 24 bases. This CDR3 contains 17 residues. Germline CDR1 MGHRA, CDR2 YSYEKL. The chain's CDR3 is CASGEEWPRIINQPQHF. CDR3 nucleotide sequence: TGCGCCAGCGGCGAAGAATGGCCCAGGATAATTAATCAGCCCCAGCATTTT.

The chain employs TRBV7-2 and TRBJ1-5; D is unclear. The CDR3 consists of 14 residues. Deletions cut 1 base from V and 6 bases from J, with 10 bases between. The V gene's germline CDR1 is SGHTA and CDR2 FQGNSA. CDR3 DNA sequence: TGTGCCAGCAGCTTAGGTCCGGTGGGTCAGCCCCAGCATTTT. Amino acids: CASSLGPVGQPQHF.

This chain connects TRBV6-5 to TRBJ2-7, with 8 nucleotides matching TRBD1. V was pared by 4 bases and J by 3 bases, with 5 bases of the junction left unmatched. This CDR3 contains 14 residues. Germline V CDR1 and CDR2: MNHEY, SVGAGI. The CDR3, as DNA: TGTGCCAGCAGTTCCACCGGACAGGGCTACGAGCAGTACTTC. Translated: CASSSTGQGYEQYF.

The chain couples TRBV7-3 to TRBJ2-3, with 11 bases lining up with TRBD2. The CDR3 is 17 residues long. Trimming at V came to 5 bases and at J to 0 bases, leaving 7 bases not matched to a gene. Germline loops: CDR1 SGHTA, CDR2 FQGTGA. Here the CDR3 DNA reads TGTGCCAGCAGCGCCGGGACTAGCGGCCTAAGCACAGATACGCAGTATTTT. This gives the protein CASSAGTSGLSTDTQYF.

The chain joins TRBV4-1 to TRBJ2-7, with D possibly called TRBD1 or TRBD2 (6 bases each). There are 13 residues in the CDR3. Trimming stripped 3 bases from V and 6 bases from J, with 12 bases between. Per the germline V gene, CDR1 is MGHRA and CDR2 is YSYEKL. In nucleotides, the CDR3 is TGCGCCAGCAGCCACGGGGGCGGGTCCGAGCAGTACTTC. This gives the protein CASSHGGGSEQYF.

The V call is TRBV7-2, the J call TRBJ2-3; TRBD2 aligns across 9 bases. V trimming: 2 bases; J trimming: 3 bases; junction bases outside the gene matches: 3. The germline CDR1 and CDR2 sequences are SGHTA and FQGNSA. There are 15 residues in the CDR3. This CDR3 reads CASSLSSGSTDTQYF. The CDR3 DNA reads TGTGCCAGCAGCTTAAGTAGCGGGAGTACAGATACGCAGTATTTT.

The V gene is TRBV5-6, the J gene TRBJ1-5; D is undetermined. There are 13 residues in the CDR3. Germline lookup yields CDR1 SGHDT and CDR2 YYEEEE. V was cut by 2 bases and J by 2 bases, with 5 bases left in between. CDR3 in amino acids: CASSFEGNQPQHF. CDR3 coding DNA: TGTGCCAGCAGCTTCGAGGGCAATCAGCCCCAGCATTTT.

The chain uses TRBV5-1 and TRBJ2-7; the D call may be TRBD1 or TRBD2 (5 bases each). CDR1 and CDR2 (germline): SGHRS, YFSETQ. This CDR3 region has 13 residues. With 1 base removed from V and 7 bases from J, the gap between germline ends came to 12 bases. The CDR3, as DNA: TGCGCCAGCAGCTTGCTGGCTGAGGGGGAGCAGTACTTC. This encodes CASSLLAEGEQYF.

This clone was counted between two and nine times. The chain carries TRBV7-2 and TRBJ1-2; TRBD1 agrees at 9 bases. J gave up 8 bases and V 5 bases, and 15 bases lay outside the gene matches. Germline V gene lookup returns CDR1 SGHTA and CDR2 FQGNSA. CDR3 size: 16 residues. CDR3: CASSLRTGVNVGGYTF. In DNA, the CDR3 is TGTGCCAGCAGCCTCCGGACAGGGGTTAATGTGGGAGGCTACACCTTC.

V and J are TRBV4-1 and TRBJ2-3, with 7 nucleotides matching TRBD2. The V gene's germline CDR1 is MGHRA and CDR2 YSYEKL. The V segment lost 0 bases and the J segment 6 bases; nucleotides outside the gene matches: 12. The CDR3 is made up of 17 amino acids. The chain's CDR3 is CASSQDPPGRSSDTQYF. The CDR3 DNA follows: TGCGCCAGCAGCCAAGACCCTCCCGGGAGGAGTTCCGATACGCAGTATTTT.

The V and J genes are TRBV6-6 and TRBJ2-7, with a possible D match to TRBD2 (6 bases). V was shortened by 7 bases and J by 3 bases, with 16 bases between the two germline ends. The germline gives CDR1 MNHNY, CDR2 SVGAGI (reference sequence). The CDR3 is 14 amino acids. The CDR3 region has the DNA TGTGCCAGCACCCAGAAGGCGGGGTTCTACGAGCAGTACTTC. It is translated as CASTQKAGFYEQYF.

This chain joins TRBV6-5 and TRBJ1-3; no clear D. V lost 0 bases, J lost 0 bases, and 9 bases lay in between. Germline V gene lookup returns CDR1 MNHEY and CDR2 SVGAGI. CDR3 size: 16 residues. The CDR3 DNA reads TGTGCCAGCAGTTACTCTCGGCATTACTCTGGAAACACCATATATTTT. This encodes CASSYSRHYSGNTIYF.

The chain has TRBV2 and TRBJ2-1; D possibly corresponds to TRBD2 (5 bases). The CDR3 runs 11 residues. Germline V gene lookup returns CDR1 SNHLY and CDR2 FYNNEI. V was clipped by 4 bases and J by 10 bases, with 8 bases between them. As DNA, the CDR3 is TGTGCCAGCAGTGTTAGGGAGGAGCAGTTCTTC. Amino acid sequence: CASSVREEQFF.

CDR3 DNA sequence: TGTGCCGTTAGCGGGGGCACCTCCCGGGGCACCGGGGAGCTGTTTTTT. Protein product: CAVSGGTSRGTGELFF. J is TRBJ2-2 and V is TRBV10-3; 9 bases fit TRBD2. The germline CDR1 and CDR2 sequences are ENHRY and SYGVKD. The CDR3 consists of 16 residues. Losses at the gene ends were 11 bases for V and 4 bases for J; bases not matched to a gene: 14.

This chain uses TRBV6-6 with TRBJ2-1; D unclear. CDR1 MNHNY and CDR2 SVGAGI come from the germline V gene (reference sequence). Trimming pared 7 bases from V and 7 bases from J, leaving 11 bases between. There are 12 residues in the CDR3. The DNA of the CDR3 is TGTGCCAGCACCATCTCCGGTAATGAGCAGTTCTTC. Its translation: CASTISGNEQFF.

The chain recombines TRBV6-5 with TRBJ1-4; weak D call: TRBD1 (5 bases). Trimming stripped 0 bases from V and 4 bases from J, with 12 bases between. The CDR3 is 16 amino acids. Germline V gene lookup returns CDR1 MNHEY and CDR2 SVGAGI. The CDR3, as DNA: TGTGCCAGCAGTTACTCGATGCAGGGCGATAATGAAAAACTGTTTTTT. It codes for CASSYSMQGDNEKLFF.

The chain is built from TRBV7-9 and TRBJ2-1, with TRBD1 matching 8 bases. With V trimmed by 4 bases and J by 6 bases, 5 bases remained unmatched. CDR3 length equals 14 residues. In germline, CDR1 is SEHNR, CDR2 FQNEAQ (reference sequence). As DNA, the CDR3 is TGTGCCAGCAGCTCAAACACAGGGGGCAATGAGCAGTTCTTC. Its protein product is CASSSNTGGNEQFF. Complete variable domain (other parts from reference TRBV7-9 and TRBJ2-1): DTGVSQNPRHKITKRGQNVTFRCDPISEHNRLYWYRQTLGQGPEFLTYFQNEAQLEKSRLLSDRFSAERPKGSFSTLEIQRTEQGDSAMYLCASSSNTGGNEQFFGPGTRLTVL.

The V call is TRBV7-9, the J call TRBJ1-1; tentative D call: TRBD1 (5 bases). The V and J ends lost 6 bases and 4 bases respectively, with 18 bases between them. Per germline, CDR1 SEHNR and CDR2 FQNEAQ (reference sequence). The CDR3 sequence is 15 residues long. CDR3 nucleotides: TGTGCCAGCAGACAAAAGGAGGGGTCGGGCACTGAAGCTTTCTTT. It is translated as CASRQKEGSGTEAFF.

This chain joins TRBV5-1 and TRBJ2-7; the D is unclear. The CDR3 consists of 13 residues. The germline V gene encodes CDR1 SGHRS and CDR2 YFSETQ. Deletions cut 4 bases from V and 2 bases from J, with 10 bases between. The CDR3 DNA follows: TGCGCCAGCAGCCCCGGGCAGCCCTACGAGCAGTACTTC. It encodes CASSPGQPYEQYF.

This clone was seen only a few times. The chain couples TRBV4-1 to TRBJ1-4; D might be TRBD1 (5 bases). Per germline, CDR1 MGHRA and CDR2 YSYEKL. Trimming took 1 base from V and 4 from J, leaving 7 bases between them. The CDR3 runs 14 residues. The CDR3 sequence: CASSQGQNNEKLFF. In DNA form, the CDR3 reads TGCGCCAGCAGCCAAGGACAGAATAATGAAAAACTGTTTTTT.

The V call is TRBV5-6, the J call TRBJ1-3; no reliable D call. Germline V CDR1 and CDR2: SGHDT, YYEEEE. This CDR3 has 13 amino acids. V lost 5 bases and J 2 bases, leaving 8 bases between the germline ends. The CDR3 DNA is TGTGCCAGCAGGGAGACGGCTGGAAACACCATATATTTT. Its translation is CASRETAGNTIYF.

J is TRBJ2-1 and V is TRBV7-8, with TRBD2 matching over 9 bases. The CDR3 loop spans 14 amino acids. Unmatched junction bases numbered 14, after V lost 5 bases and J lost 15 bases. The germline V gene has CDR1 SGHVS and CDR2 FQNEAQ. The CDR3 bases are TGTGCCAGCAGCCCATCCGGGACTAGCTTTCGGTTGTTCTTC. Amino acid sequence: CASSPSGTSFRLFF.

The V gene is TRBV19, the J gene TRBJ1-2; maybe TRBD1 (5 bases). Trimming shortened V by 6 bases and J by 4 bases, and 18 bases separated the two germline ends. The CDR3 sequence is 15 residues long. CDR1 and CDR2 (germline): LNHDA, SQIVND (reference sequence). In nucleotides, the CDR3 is TGTGCCAGTAGGTCCGTGGGGCAGTCCACCTATGGCTACACCTTC. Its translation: CASRSVGQSTYGYTF.

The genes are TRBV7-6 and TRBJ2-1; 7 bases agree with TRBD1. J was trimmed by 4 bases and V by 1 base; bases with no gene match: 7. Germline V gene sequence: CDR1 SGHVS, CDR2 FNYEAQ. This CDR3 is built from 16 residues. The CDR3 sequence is CASSLVSDRAYNEQFF. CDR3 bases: TGTGCCAGCAGCTTAGTTTCTGACAGGGCATACAATGAGCAGTTCTTC.